Presented here are 32 T cell receptor beta chains from one specimen sequenced in a study of cytomegalovirus exposure and HLA in healthy donors. In the PCR, 60 Vbeta and 13 Jbeta primers were used. TCRdb's table, derived via immunoSEQ multiplex PCR, lists solely in-frame clones and lacks some. The data contain about 130,000 clones, about 80% of them singletons. The sequenced material came from PBMCs. The receptor set was obtained from a girl aged 2 to 10 in good health and CMV-seronegative.

This chain joins TRBV4-2 and TRBJ2-1; tentatively, D is TRBD1 (7 bases). In germline, CDR1 is LGHNA, CDR2 YNFKEQ. The germline V and J ends were trimmed by 10 bases and 8 bases, with 18 bases remaining between them. This CDR3 has 13 amino acids. The CDR3, as DNA: TGTGCCACAAACAGGGGAGCGGGCGATGAGCAGTTCTTC. It specifies CATNRGAGDEQFF.

The chain has TRBV4-3 and TRBJ2-3; 12 bases match TRBD2. Germline-derived CDR1 and CDR2 are LGHNA and YSLEER. The ends lost 4 bases at V and 1 base at J; junction bases unmatched: 0. The CDR3 covers 15 residues. CDR3 DNA: TGCGCCAGCAGCCCTAGCGGGGGGGGCACAGATACGCAGTATTTT. Translated, it gives CASSPSGGGTDTQYF.

The CDR3 sequence: CASSPETSGTYEQYF. CDR3 nucleotides: TGCGCCAGCAGCCCCGAGACTAGCGGGACCTACGAGCAGTACTTC. The chain joins TRBV5-1 to TRBJ2-7; 11 bases are a match to TRBD2. Germline values: CDR1 SGHRS, CDR2 YFSETQ. CDR3 length equals 15 residues. V lost 4 bases, J lost 2 bases, and 5 bases stayed unmatched.

This chain uses TRBV5-4 with TRBJ2-5, with D uncertain. The DNA end lines up better with TRBJ2-7; the J call may be wrong. Germline V gene lookup returns CDR1 SGHNT and CDR2 YYREEE (reference sequence). CDR3 size: 12 residues. The CDR3 loop is CASSLVPNEQYF. The CDR3 nucleotides are TGTGCCAGCAGCTTGGTTCCCAACGAGCAGTACTTC.

The rearrangement uses TRBV28 and TRBJ1-2; 9 positions agree with TRBD1. The CDR3 is 16 residues long. The trim removed 6 bases at V and 0 bases at J, leaving 8 bases unmatched. The germline V gene has CDR1 MDHEN and CDR2 SYDVKM. The CDR3 spells CASRHLGQGPNYGYTF. CDR3 nucleotide sequence: TGTGCCAGCAGACACCTAGGACAGGGGCCTAACTATGGCTACACCTTC.

The rearrangement uses TRBV5-1 and TRBJ1-1, with D perhaps matching TRBD1 (5 bases). The CDR3 covers 14 residues. Germline V gene sequence: CDR1 SGHRS, CDR2 YFSETQ. V was clipped by 3 bases and J by 2 bases, with 11 bases between them. CDR3 loop: CASSSGLSNTEAFF. The CDR3, as DNA: TGCGCCAGCAGCTCGGGACTCAGTAACACTGAAGCTTTCTTT.

The J gene is TRBJ2-5, the V gene TRBV7-2, with 7 bases matching TRBD2. This CDR3 has 15 residues. V dropped 1 base and J dropped 2; count of bases not matched to a gene: 4. Germline loops: CDR1 SGHTA, CDR2 FQGNSA. CDR3: CASSLVGGEQETQYF. For the CDR3, the DNA is TGTGCCAGCAGCTTAGTTGGGGGGGAACAAGAGACCCAGTACTTC.

The chain carries TRBV7-9 and TRBJ2-5; no firm D call. Looked up from germline, CDR1 is SEHNR and CDR2 is FQNEAQ (reference sequence). The CDR3 is 13 residues long. The germline V and J ends were trimmed by 6 bases and 11 bases, with 19 bases remaining between them. The CDR3 protein is CASSPPTKLEQYF. CDR3 DNA sequence: TGTGCCAGCAGTCCCCCTACGAAGTTAGAGCAGTACTTC. The entire variable domain, with the rest obtained from reference TRBV7-9 and TRBJ2-5, is as follows: DTGVSQNPRHKITKRGQNVTFRCDPISEHNRLYWYRQTLGQGPEFLTYFQNEAQLEKSRLLSDRFSAERPKGSFSTLEIQRTEQGDSAMYLCASSPPTKLEQYFGPGTRLLVL.

The rearrangement joins TRBV6-1 to TRBJ2-1; 9 bases are shared with TRBD2. V shed 4 bases and J 7 bases; nucleotides not matched to a gene: 14. The length of the CDR3 is 17 residues. Germline CDR1 MNHNS, CDR2 SASEGT. CDR3 sequence reads: CASSATSGFHSSNEQFF. The CDR3 DNA reads TGTGCCAGCAGTGCAACTAGCGGGTTCCACTCTTCGAATGAGCAGTTCTTC.

This chain connects TRBV5-1 to TRBJ2-6; D may be TRBD2 (5 bases). Germline loops: CDR1 SGHRS, CDR2 YFSETQ. The CDR3 is 16 residues long. Trimming cost V 3 bases and J 0 bases, with 10 bases left between them. CDR3 protein: CASSYGETSGANVLTF. The DNA for the CDR3 is TGCGCCAGCAGCTATGGGGAGACCTCTGGGGCCAACGTCCTGACTTTC.

The J gene is TRBJ2-7, the V gene TRBV6-6; TRBD2 matches 8 bases. This CDR3 is 13 amino acids long. V was clipped by 6 bases and J by 7 bases; unmatched bases: 8. Per germline, CDR1 MNHNY and CDR2 SVGAGI (reference sequence). The CDR3 region is CASSQLAAWEQYF. For the CDR3, the DNA is TGTGCCAGCAGCCAACTAGCGGCTTGGGAGCAGTACTTC.

The DNA for the CDR3 is TGTGCCAGCAGTGCCCCGGGACTCATCTCTGGGGCCAACGTCCTGACTTTC. This translates into CASSAPGLISGANVLTF. This rearrangement joins TRBV25-1 to TRBJ2-6; tentative D call: TRBD2 (6 bases). Trimming cost V 4 bases and J 0 bases, with 13 bases left between them. Per the germline V gene, CDR1 is MGHDK and CDR2 is SYGVNS. CDR3 length: 17 amino acids.

V usage is TRBV7-3 and J usage is TRBJ2-5; D is uncertain. Germline CDR1 is SGHTA and CDR2 is FQGTGA. Trimming pared 5 bases from V and 4 bases from J, leaving 11 bases between. The CDR3 sequence is 13 residues long. CDR3 protein: CASSPLGRETQYF. Here the CDR3 DNA reads TGTGCCAGCAGCCCCCTAGGTAGAGAGACCCAGTACTTC.

In DNA form, the CDR3 reads TGTGCCAGCAGCGTAGAGAATAGCGGGGAAGAGACCCAGTACTTC. It codes for CASSVENSGEETQYF. This chain uses TRBV9 with TRBJ2-5; 8 positions agree with TRBD2. The CDR3 sequence is 15 residues long. V lost 0 bases and J lost 3; bases outside the gene matches: 4. Germline CDR1 reads SGDLS; CDR2 reads YYNGEE.

V is TRBV28 and J is TRBJ2-2, with a tentative D call TRBD2 (6 bases). Germline-derived CDR1 and CDR2 are MDHEN and SYDVKM. The CDR3 sequence is 18 residues long. Trimming took 3 bases from V and 0 from J, leaving 17 bases between them. Here the CDR3 reads CASSLYGLAETNTGELFF. The CDR3 region has the DNA TGTGCCAGCAGTTTGTATGGGTTAGCGGAAACGAACACCGGGGAGCTGTTTTTT.

There are a few counts of this clone. This chain uses TRBV6-1 with TRBJ1-5; D is perhaps TRBD1 (6 bases). This CDR3 is 15 amino acids long. Germline V gene sequence: CDR1 MNHNS, CDR2 SASEGT. Trimming shortened V by 2 bases and J by 5 bases, and 13 bases separated the two germline ends. The CDR3 reads CASSEYLRGYQPQHF. The CDR3 region has the DNA TGTGCCAGCAGTGAATATCTCAGGGGATATCAGCCCCAGCATTTT.

The rearrangement uses TRBV18 and TRBJ2-5; tentative D call: TRBD2 (6 bases). The germline V and J ends were trimmed by 2 bases and 2 bases, with 15 bases remaining between them. This CDR3 is 16 amino acids long. CDR1 and CDR2 (germline): KGHSH, LQKENI. The CDR3 coding sequence is TGTGCCAGCTCACCATTGGAGGGGTCATTTCAAGAGACCCAGTACTTC. Amino acid sequence: CASSPLEGSFQETQYF.

This clone was detected only once. This chain links TRBV6-6 with TRBJ2-5, with TRBD1 matching over 7 bases. J gave up 3 bases and V 5 bases, and 9 bases lay outside the gene matches. This CDR3 spans 15 amino acids. Germline CDR1 reads MNHNY; CDR2 reads SVGAGI (reference sequence). CDR3 DNA sequence: TGTGCCAGCAGTCAAGACAGGGCTAGGAAAGAGACCCAGTACTTC. Residues: CASSQDRARKETQYF.

This clone was counted between two and nine times. This chain connects TRBV6-6 to TRBJ2-7, with TRBD1 identical over 7 bases. The CDR3 runs 13 residues. Trimming cost V 2 bases and J 4 bases; bases outside gene matches: 2. CDR1 is MNHNY, CDR2 SVGAGI, per germline (reference sequence). CDR3 loop: CASSYLGQYEQYF. CDR3 coding DNA: TGTGCCAGCAGTTACCTGGGACAGTACGAGCAGTACTTC.

The rearrangement joins TRBV4-2 to TRBJ2-3, with D possibly being TRBD2 (8 bases). The CDR3 has 18 residues. With 0 bases removed from V and 1 base from J, the gap between germline ends came to 17 bases. Germline V gene lookup returns CDR1 LGHNA and CDR2 YNFKEQ. CDR3 nucleotide sequence: TGTGCCAGCAGCCAAGAGACGGGAGGGGGCGGTGGCACAGATACGCAGTATTTT. It specifies CASSQETGGGGGTDTQYF.

The chain links TRBV7-2 to TRBJ1-1, with D perhaps TRBD1 (5 bases). The CDR3 has 13 residues. The V gene lost 1 base and the J gene lost 9 bases, with 12 bases spanning the gap. Germline CDR1 is SGHTA and CDR2 is FQGNSA. The CDR3 nucleotides read TGTGCCAGCAGCTTAGGTTCGGGGGAACAAGCTTTCTTT. Amino acid sequence: CASSLGSGEQAFF.

The chain has TRBV11-2 and TRBJ1-5, with 7 bases aligning to TRBD1. Germline V gives CDR1 SGHAT, CDR2 FQNNGV. Trimming removed 5 bases from V and 5 bases from J; junction bases left unmatched: 3. This CDR3 spans 13 amino acids. DNA of the CDR3: TGTGCCAGCAGCCCCGACAGGGATCAGCCCCAGCATTTT. This translates into CASSPDRDQPQHF.

The CDR3 loop reads CSATMNTEAFF. The CDR3 DNA reads TGCAGTGCTACTATGAACACTGAAGCTTTCTTT. The J gene is TRBJ1-1, the V gene TRBV20-1, with D unresolved. In germline, CDR1 is DFQATT, CDR2 SNEGSKA (reference sequence). Trimming removed 4 bases at V and 0 bases at J, with 3 bases between. CDR3 length equals 11 residues.

This chain connects TRBV28 to TRBJ1-1; D perhaps matches TRBD1 (5 bases). The CDR3 has 14 residues. Trimming shortened V by 8 bases and J by 0 bases, and 13 bases separated the two germline ends. The germline gives CDR1 MDHEN, CDR2 SYDVKM. The CDR3 spells CASAGQPLNTEAFF. CDR3 coding DNA: TGTGCCAGCGCGGGGCAGCCTCTGAACACTGAAGCTTTCTTT.

The chain links TRBV4-2 to TRBJ2-1; 8 bases agree with TRBD1. Trimming took 0 bases from V and 7 from J; bases not matched to a gene: 5. Germline lookup yields CDR1 LGHNA and CDR2 YNFKEQ. The CDR3 spans 15 residues. The CDR3 nucleotides are TGTGCCAGCAGCCAAGACCCAGGGGGCTGGAATGAGCAGTTCTTC. Translating it yields CASSQDPGGWNEQFF.

The rearrangement uses TRBV28 and TRBJ1-1; the D gene is possibly TRBD1 (5 bases). This CDR3 is built from 15 residues. The V end lost 8 bases, the J end lost 1 base, and 17 bases lay between the germline ends. Germline values: CDR1 MDHEN, CDR2 SYDVKM. DNA of the CDR3: TGTGCCAGCGAAGTTAGGGGCTTCGCGAACACTGAAGCTTTCTTT. It codes for CASEVRGFANTEAFF.

The chain is built from TRBV7-2 and TRBJ2-3, with TRBD2 matching 8 bases. The germline CDR1 and CDR2 sequences are SGHTA and FQGNSA. This CDR3 is 14 amino acids long. With 8 bases clipped from V and 6 bases from J, the junction kept 10 bases outside the gene matches. For the CDR3, the DNA is TGTGCCAGCGTACTCCGGGGGGGCCTGGATACGCAGTATTTT. Amino acid sequence: CASVLRGGLDTQYF.

The chain uses TRBV10-1 and TRBJ1-4; tentatively, D is TRBD1 (5 bases). Germline CDR1 is WNHNN and CDR2 is SYGVQD (reference sequence). The CDR3 is 13 amino acids. V was clipped by 2 bases and J by 15 bases, with 16 bases between them. The CDR3 loop is CASSEDGALNLFF. The CDR3 DNA reads as TGCGCCAGCAGTGAGGATGGGGCGCTTAACTTGTTTTTT.

The rearrangement uses TRBV6-4 and TRBJ2-6, with 9 bases aligning to TRBD2. Per the germline V gene, CDR1 is MRHNA and CDR2 is SNTAGT. The CDR3 runs 17 residues. The V gene end was trimmed by 0 bases and the J gene end by 0 bases; junction bases not matched to a gene: 0. CDR3 amino acids: CASSDSAGGSGANVLTF. CDR3 DNA: TGTGCCAGCAGTGACTCAGCGGGGGGCTCTGGGGCCAACGTCCTGACTTTC.

This clone was counted only a few times. V gene TRBV14 combines with J gene TRBJ1-1, with 8 nucleotides matching TRBD1. Looked up from germline, CDR1 is SGHDN and CDR2 is FVKESK. The length of the CDR3 is 14 residues. Trimming took 0 bases from V and 5 from J; bases not matched to a gene: 2. The DNA of the CDR3 is TGTGCCAGCAGCCAAGAAACAGGGGGAACTGAAGCTTTCTTT. It is translated as CASSQETGGTEAFF.

In the case of this clone: This same CDR3 is encoded by further DNA sequences in the sample. This sequence joins TRBV5-4 and TRBJ2-2; 7 bases are shared with TRBD2. This CDR3 is 17 amino acids long. V trimming: 2 bases; J trimming: 4 bases; junction bases outside the gene matches: 11. Germline V gene data show CDR1 as SGHNT and CDR2 as YYREEE (reference sequence). The CDR3 region is CASSLGGLGTPTGELFF. CDR3 coding DNA: TGTGCCAGCAGCTTAGGCGGACTAGGCACCCCCACCGGGGAGCTGTTTTTT.

The genes are TRBV29-1 and TRBJ1-1, with 9 bases aligning to TRBD1. J gave up 5 bases and V 8 bases, and 6 bases lay outside the gene matches. This CDR3 contains 12 residues. Germline CDR1 is SQVTM and CDR2 is ANQGSEA. The CDR3 sequence is CSYRDRATEAFF. CDR3 in DNA: TGCAGCTATAGGGACAGGGCTACTGAAGCTTTCTTT.